The sequence of this TCR beta chain was determined in a study of blood T cell repertoires in COVID-19. Study context: The analysed material was cDNA or gDNA that came from T cells, B-cell-depleted T cells, or PBMCs.

With 6 bases clipped from V and 5 bases from J, the junction kept 7 bases outside the gene matches. This CDR3 contains 15 residues. Germline lookup yields CDR1 SNHLY and CDR2 FYNNEI. This table comes from immunoSEQ multiplex PCR, and its TCRdb copy is limited to in-frame clones, with some not included. The table shows 100,000 or so clones, with 85% occurring only once. The receptor comes from a woman aged 70-85 years with active or convalescent COVID-19. Specimen: peripheral blood. This sequence joins TRBV2 and TRBJ2-2; 9 nucleotides align to TRBD2. CDR3 region: CASRYAGGQTGELFF. Written as DNA, the CDR3 is TGTGCCAGCAGATACGCGGGGGGGCAAACCGGGGAGCTGTTTTTT.